This T cell receptor beta chain was profiled in a study of T cells in localized non-small cell lung cancer. Produced via immunoSEQ multiplex PCR; TCRdb's table is partial and in-frame only. The data show about 15,000 clones, with about 89% seen just once and roughly 27% held by the top ten. This CDR3 has 14 amino acids. V trimming: 0 bases; J trimming: 4 bases; junction bases outside the gene matches: 2. Per germline, CDR1 SGHNT and CDR2 YYREEE (reference sequence). The sequences come from peripheral blood mononuclear cells, collected before any cancer treatment. The chain has TRBV5-4 and TRBJ1-1; 8 bases fit TRBD1. This clonotype was sampled from a male donor older than 55 with stage II lung adenocarcinoma. CDR3 region: CASSLEDRVTEAFF. DNA for the CDR3: TGTGCCAGCAGCTTGGAGGACAGGGTCACTGAAGCTTTCTTT.